What follows are 7 T cell receptor beta chains derived from one specimen sequenced in a study of cytomegalovirus exposure and HLA in healthy donors. PCR was performed using 60 Vbeta and 13 Jbeta primers. Clones were sequenced by immunoSEQ multiplex PCR, and TCRdb holds only the in-frame ones, with some missing. The table records about 210,000 clones, about 82% of them present only once. The specimen sequenced was PBMCs. The receptors derive from a man aged 25-40 years in good health and CMV-seronegative.

The gene calls are TRBV7-2 and TRBJ2-3; TRBD2 aligns across 7 bases. The CDR3 length is 16 residues. Unmatched junction bases numbered 6, after V lost 0 bases and J lost 3 bases. Germline loops: CDR1 SGHTA, CDR2 FQGNSA. The CDR3 spells CASSLAASGKTDTQYF. CDR3 in DNA: TGTGCCAGCAGCTTAGCCGCTAGCGGCAAAACAGATACGCAGTATTTT.

V usage is TRBV9 and J usage is TRBJ2-5, with 9 bases fitting TRBD2. The germline gives CDR1 SGDLS, CDR2 YYNGEE. After removal of 1 base from V and 2 bases from J, the junction contained 3 bases not matched to a gene. The CDR3 contains 15 residues. Here the CDR3 DNA reads TGTGCCAGCAGCGTATTAGCGGGGGAACAAGAGACCCAGTACTTC. It codes for CASSVLAGEQETQYF.

There are a few counts of this clone. This sequence joins TRBV4-3 and TRBJ2-1; 8 bases match TRBD2. Trimming cost V 0 bases and J 4 bases; bases outside gene matches: 2. The CDR3 length is 15 residues. Germline CDR1 is LGHNA and CDR2 is YSLEER. In DNA form, the CDR3 reads TGCGCCAGCAGCCAAGATCGGGGGGGGTACAATGAGCAGTTCTTC. Residues: CASSQDRGGYNEQFF.

This chain connects TRBV29-1 to TRBJ1-4, with 8 bases aligning to TRBD1. Germline lookup yields CDR1 SQVTM and CDR2 ANQGSEA. The length of the CDR3 is 12 residues. Losses at the gene ends were 8 bases for V and 5 bases for J; bases not matched to a gene: 4. The CDR3 here is CSSWDRNEKLFF. CDR3 in DNA: TGCAGCTCCTGGGACAGGAATGAAAAACTGTTTTTT.

CDR3 nucleotides: TGTGCCAGCAGTGGCAACGCAGGGGGCGCGAGGCCCCAGCATTTT. Its protein product is CASSGNAGGARPQHF. The gene calls are TRBV2 and TRBJ1-5; the match to TRBD1 covers 8 bases. V shed 4 bases, J shed 9 bases, and the junction held 11 bases outside the gene matches. The CDR3 runs to 15 residues. Germline V CDR1 and CDR2: SNHLY, FYNNEI.

This clone has only a few counts. The rearrangement joins TRBV6-4 to TRBJ2-3; possibly TRBD2 for D (7 bases). The germline V and J ends were trimmed by 2 bases and 0 bases, with 9 bases remaining between them. The CDR3 runs 15 residues. Germline V gene lookup returns CDR1 MRHNA and CDR2 SNTAGT. The CDR3 nucleotides are TGTGCCAGCAGTGACGGGGGGGCTAGCACAGATACGCAGTATTTT. The encoded protein is CASSDGGASTDTQYF.

The chain uses TRBV9 and TRBJ1-3; no clear D. The V gene lost 0 bases and the J gene lost 0 bases, with 4 bases spanning the gap. The CDR3 spans 14 residues. The V gene's germline CDR1 is SGDLS and CDR2 YYNGEE. DNA for the CDR3: TGTGCCAGCAGCGTAGTAGACTCTGGAAACACCATATATTTT. Its translation is CASSVVDSGNTIYF.